The 21 T cell receptor beta chains given below trace back to one sample, sequenced in a study of cytomegalovirus exposure and HLA in healthy donors. The PCR ran on 60 Vbeta and 13 Jbeta primers. Sequencing was performed with immunoSEQ multiplex PCR; in TCRdb, only in-frame clones are kept and a portion is missing. The data show about 110,000 clones, 55% to 80% seen once. Sequencing was performed on PBMCs. The receptor source for this set is a woman aged 25 to 39 in good health and CMV-seronegative.

This sequence joins TRBV5-1 and TRBJ2-7; maybe TRBD2 (6 bases). The CDR3 is 13 residues long. Per germline, CDR1 SGHRS and CDR2 YFSETQ. Trimming shortened V by 0 bases and J by 2 bases, and 6 bases separated the two germline ends. The CDR3 sequence is CASSLGGTYEQYF. The DNA of the CDR3 is TGCGCCAGCAGCTTGGGCGGGACCTACGAGCAGTACTTC.

This sequence joins TRBV5-6 and TRBJ2-1, with 8 bases that match TRBD2. V lost 3 bases and J lost 7; bases outside the gene matches: 12. The CDR3 is 16 residues long. Germline CDR1 is SGHDT and CDR2 is YYEEEE. Here the CDR3 reads CASSWGRREAGNEQFF. CDR3 DNA: TGTGCCAGCAGCTGGGGTCGGCGGGAGGCGGGGAATGAGCAGTTCTTC.

On this clone: This sample includes further DNA sequences coding for the same CDR3. The chain links TRBV27 to TRBJ1-2; TRBD1 agrees at 7 bases. After removal of 2 bases from V and 4 bases from J, the junction contained 1 base not matched to a gene. The CDR3 contains 13 residues. Germline-derived CDR1 and CDR2 are MNHEY and SMNVEV (reference sequence). The CDR3 coding sequence is TGTGCCAGCAGTTTAAGACAGGGCTATGGCTACACCTTC. It is translated as CASSLRQGYGYTF.

This chain links TRBV5-1 with TRBJ2-3; maybe TRBD2 (5 bases). This CDR3 region has 12 residues. V lost 2 bases and J 5 bases, leaving 6 bases between the germline ends. CDR1 is SGHRS, CDR2 YFSETQ, per germline. CDR3 amino acids: CASSFEGDTQYF. The CDR3 DNA reads as TGCGCCAGCAGCTTCGAGGGAGATACGCAGTATTTT.

V and J are TRBV5-6 and TRBJ1-4; TRBD1 agrees at 10 bases. Germline V lookup: CDR1 SGHDT, CDR2 YYEEEE. Trimming removed 1 base from V and 4 bases from J; junction bases left unmatched: 4. The CDR3 spans 16 residues. The CDR3 region has the DNA TGTGCCAGCAGCTTGTTCGGGACAGGGGATAATGAAAAACTGTTTTTT. This gives the protein CASSLFGTGDNEKLFF.

The chain carries TRBV10-3 and TRBJ2-5; perhaps TRBD1 as D (6 bases). The CDR3 contains 14 residues. Germline V gives CDR1 ENHRY, CDR2 SYGVKD. V was shortened by 2 bases and J by 4 bases, with 11 bases between the two germline ends. In DNA form, the CDR3 reads TGTGCCATCAGTGAGCTCCAGGGGACAGAGACCCAGTACTTC. This sequence encodes CAISELQGTETQYF.

The chain joins TRBV28 to TRBJ1-2; the D gene is possibly TRBD1 (5 bases). The CDR3 has 17 amino acids. The germline V and J ends were trimmed by 2 bases and 2 bases, with 18 bases remaining between them. Germline lookup yields CDR1 MDHEN and CDR2 SYDVKM. The CDR3 sequence is CASSLPPGEGLNYGYTF. Written as DNA, the CDR3 is TGTGCCAGCAGTTTACCTCCGGGGGAGGGGCTAAACTATGGCTACACCTTC.

The chain combines TRBV28 with TRBJ2-7; 11 bases are shared with TRBD2. This CDR3 has 14 residues. Trimming took 6 bases from V and 3 from J; bases not matched to a gene: 4. Per the germline V gene, CDR1 is MDHEN and CDR2 is SYDVKM. CDR3 sequence reads: CASSPSGRSYEQYF. CDR3 DNA sequence: TGTGCCAGCAGCCCTAGCGGGAGGAGCTACGAGCAGTACTTC.

The CDR3 region is CASSLGTLFTSSYEQYF. CDR3 in DNA: TGTGCCAGCAGCCTCGGGACACTCTTCACTAGCTCCTACGAGCAGTACTTC. The rearrangement uses TRBV11-1 and TRBJ2-7; possibly TRBD1 for D (6 bases). The CDR3 extends over 17 amino acids. V gave up 5 bases and J gave up 0 bases, with 20 bases separating them. CDR1 and CDR2 (germline): SGHAT, FQDESV (reference sequence).

This chain links TRBV5-1 with TRBJ1-1, with TRBD1 as a possible D gene (5 bases). The V gene lost 4 bases and the J gene lost 3 bases, with 22 bases spanning the gap. Per germline, CDR1 SGHRS and CDR2 YFSETQ. This CDR3 spans 17 amino acids. The CDR3 spells CASSTPGGGWEDTEAFF. CDR3 sequence (DNA): TGCGCCAGCAGCACCCCCGGCGGGGGGTGGGAGGACACTGAAGCTTTCTTT.

This rearrangement joins TRBV18 to TRBJ2-7; 9 bases match TRBD1. Germline V gene sequence: CDR1 KGHSH, CDR2 LQKENI. V was clipped by 3 bases and J by 4 bases; unmatched bases: 7. This CDR3 has 15 amino acids. The CDR3 protein is CASSPRQGELYEQYF. The CDR3 DNA is TGTGCCAGCTCACCGAGACAGGGGGAGTTGTACGAGCAGTACTTC.

V and J are TRBV2 and TRBJ1-3; D perhaps matches TRBD1 (5 bases). Germline-derived CDR1 and CDR2 are SNHLY and FYNNEI. The CDR3 is 13 amino acids. V was trimmed by 8 bases and J by 0 bases, leaving 8 bases between them. The CDR3 reads CASSQVSGNTIYF. CDR3 nucleotide sequence: TGTGCCAGCTCACAGGTCTCTGGAAACACCATATATTTT.

This clone has just a few counts. This sequence joins TRBV29-1 and TRBJ2-1; 7 bases are shared with TRBD2. The germline CDR1 and CDR2 sequences are SQVTM and ANQGSEA. This CDR3 spans 14 amino acids. With 1 base clipped from V and 3 bases from J, the junction kept 3 bases outside the gene matches. The CDR3 DNA reads TGCAGCGTTGAAGGCGGGAGCAACTACAATGAGCAGTTCTTC. Its translation is CSVEGGSNYNEQFF.

This chain uses TRBV9 with TRBJ1-3; D remains unclear. V was trimmed by 4 bases and J by 0 bases, leaving 14 bases between them. Germline V CDR1 and CDR2: SGDLS, YYNGEE. CDR3 length: 16 residues. CDR3 residues: CASSPRVEFSGNTIYF. In DNA, the CDR3 is TGTGCCAGCAGCCCTCGAGTAGAGTTCTCTGGAAACACCATATATTTT.

V usage is TRBV27 and J usage is TRBJ2-4, with D maybe TRBD1 (6 bases). The length of the CDR3 is 17 residues. Germline CDR1 MNHEY, CDR2 SMNVEV (reference sequence). The V end was cut by 6 bases, the J end by 4 bases, with 22 bases between. CDR3 sequence reads: CASSHGSYRELKNIQYF. CDR3 nucleotides: TGTGCCAGCAGCCATGGGTCCTACAGGGAGCTAAAAAACATTCAGTACTTC.

Here the CDR3 DNA reads TGTGCCAGCATTATGAGCTCCGGGGAGACCCAGTACTTC. Translation gives CASIMSSGETQYF. The rearrangement uses TRBV28 and TRBJ2-5; D is unclear. The CDR3 extends over 13 amino acids. V was shortened by 7 bases and J by 5 bases, with 14 bases between the two germline ends. Germline V CDR1 and CDR2: MDHEN, SYDVKM.

Concerning this clone itself: Other nucleotide sequences from this sample produce the same CDR3. CDR3 protein: CASSVGLAEYNEQFF. CDR3 nucleotide sequence: TGTGCCAGCAGCGTAGGCCTAGCGGAGTACAATGAGCAGTTCTTC. The V call is TRBV9, the J call TRBJ2-1; 7 nucleotides line up with TRBD2. The CDR3 is made up of 15 amino acids. The trim removed 0 bases at V and 4 bases at J, leaving 4 bases unmatched. The germline V gene encodes CDR1 SGDLS and CDR2 YYNGEE.

In this sample, this clone turned up a few times. The rearrangement links TRBV15 to TRBJ2-5; 12 bases map to TRBD2. CDR1 LNHNV and CDR2 YYDKDF come from the germline V gene (reference sequence). The CDR3 has 17 residues. Unmatched junction bases numbered 8, after V lost 1 base and J lost 5 bases. This CDR3 is CATSRGLAGGGLETQYF. The DNA for the CDR3 is TGTGCCACCAGCAGAGGGCTAGCGGGAGGGGGGCTTGAGACCCAGTACTTC.

Only one count was recorded for this clone. The chain couples TRBV14 to TRBJ2-4, with D maybe TRBD2 (5 bases). This CDR3 is 17 amino acids long. With 1 base removed from V and 9 bases from J, the gap between germline ends came to 22 bases. Germline loops: CDR1 SGHDN, CDR2 FVKESK. The CDR3 region is CASSQGLPTLLGSIQYF. CDR3 coding DNA: TGTGCCAGCAGCCAAGGACTACCGACCCTACTTGGGAGCATTCAGTACTTC.

J is TRBJ2-3 and V is TRBV7-2; 13 nucleotides agree with TRBD2. The germline V gene has CDR1 SGHTA and CDR2 FQGNSA. This CDR3 is 16 amino acids long. V shed 4 bases and J 8 bases; nucleotides not matched to a gene: 9. The CDR3 DNA reads TGTGCCAGCAGCTCCCTCATACTAGCGGGAGGGGGTACGCAGTATTTT. It is translated as CASSSLILAGGGTQYF.

This clone was observed a few times. The chain is built from TRBV7-3 and TRBJ2-1; 9 bases are shared with TRBD2. Germline V gives CDR1 SGHTA, CDR2 FQGTGA. This CDR3 comprises 15 residues. Trimming removed 4 bases from V and 5 bases from J; junction bases left unmatched: 6. The chain's CDR3 is CASSSWTSDNNEQFF. In DNA, the CDR3 is TGTGCCAGCAGCTCCTGGACTAGCGACAACAATGAGCAGTTCTTC.